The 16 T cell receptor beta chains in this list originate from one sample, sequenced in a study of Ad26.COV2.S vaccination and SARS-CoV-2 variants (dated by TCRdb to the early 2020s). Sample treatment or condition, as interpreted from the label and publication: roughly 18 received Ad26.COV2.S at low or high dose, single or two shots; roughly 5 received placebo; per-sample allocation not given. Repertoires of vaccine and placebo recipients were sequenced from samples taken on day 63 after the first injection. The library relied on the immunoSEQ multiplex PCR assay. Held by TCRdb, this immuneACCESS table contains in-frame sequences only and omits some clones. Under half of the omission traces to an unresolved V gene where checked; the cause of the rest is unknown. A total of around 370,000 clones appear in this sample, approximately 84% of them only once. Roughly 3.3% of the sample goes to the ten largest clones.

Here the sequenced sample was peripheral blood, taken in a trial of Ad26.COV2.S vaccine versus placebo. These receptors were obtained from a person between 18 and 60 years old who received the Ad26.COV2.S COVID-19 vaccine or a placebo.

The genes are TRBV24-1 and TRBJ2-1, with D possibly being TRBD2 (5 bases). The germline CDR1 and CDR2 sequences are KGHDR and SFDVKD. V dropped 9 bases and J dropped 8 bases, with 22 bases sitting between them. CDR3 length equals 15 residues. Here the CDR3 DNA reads TGTGCCACCCGGAAAGAATTTGGCGAGGGCGATGAGCAGTTCTTC. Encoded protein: CATRKEFGEGDEQFF.

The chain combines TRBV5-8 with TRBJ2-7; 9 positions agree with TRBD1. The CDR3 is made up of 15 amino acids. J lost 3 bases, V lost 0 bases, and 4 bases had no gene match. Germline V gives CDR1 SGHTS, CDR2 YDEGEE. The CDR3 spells CASSLDRTGVYEQYF. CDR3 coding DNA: TGTGCCAGCAGCTTGGACCGGACAGGGGTCTACGAGCAGTACTTC.

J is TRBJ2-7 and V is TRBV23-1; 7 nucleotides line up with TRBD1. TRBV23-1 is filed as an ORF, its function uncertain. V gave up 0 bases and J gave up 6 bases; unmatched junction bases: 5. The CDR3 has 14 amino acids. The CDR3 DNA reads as TGCGCCAGCAGTCAATCAGGGGGCGCGGGCGAGCAGTACTTC. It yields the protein CASSQSGGAGEQYF.

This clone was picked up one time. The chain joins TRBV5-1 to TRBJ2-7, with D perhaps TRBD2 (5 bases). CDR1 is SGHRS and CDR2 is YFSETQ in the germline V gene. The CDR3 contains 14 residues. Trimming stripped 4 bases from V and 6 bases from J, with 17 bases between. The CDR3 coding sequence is TGCGCCAGCAGCCAAGGAAACTTAGCGTCCGAGCAGTACTTC. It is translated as CASSQGNLASEQYF.

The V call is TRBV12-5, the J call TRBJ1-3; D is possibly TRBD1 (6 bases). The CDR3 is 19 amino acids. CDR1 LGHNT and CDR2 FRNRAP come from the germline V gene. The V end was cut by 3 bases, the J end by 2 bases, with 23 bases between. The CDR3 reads CASGFDNRDTTRPGNTIYF. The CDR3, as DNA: TGTGCTAGTGGTTTCGATAACAGGGACACAACACGACCTGGAAACACCATATATTTT.

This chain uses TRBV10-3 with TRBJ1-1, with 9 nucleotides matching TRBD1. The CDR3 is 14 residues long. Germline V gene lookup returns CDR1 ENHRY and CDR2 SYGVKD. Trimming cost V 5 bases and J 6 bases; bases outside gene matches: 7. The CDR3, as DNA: TGTGCCATCAGTTCGGGACAGGGTGTTTCTGAAGCTTTCTTT. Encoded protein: CAISSGQGVSEAFF.

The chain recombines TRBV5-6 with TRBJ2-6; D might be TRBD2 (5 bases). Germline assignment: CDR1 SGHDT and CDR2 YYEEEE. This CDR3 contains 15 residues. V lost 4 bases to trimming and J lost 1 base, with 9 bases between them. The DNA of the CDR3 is TGTGCCAGCAGCACGGGAATGTCTGGGGCCAACGTCCTGACTTTC. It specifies CASSTGMSGANVLTF.

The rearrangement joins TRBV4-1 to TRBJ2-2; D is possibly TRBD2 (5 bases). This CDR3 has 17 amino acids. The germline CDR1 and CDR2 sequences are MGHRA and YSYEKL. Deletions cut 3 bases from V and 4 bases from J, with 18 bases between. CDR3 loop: CASSHPAEVGGTGELFF. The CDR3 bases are TGCGCCAGCAGCCATCCAGCGGAGGTCGGTGGCACCGGGGAGCTGTTTTTT.

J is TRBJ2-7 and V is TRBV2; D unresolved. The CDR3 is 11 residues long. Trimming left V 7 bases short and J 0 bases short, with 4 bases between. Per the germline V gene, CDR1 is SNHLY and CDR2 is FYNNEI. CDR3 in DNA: TGTGCCAGCACTCGCTCCTACGAGCAGTACTTC. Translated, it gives CASTRSYEQYF.

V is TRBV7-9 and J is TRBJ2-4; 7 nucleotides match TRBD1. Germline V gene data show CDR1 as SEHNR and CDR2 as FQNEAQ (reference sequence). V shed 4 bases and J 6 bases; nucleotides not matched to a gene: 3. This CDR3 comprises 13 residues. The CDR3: CASSSGQRNIQYF. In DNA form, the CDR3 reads TGTGCCAGCAGCTCGGGACAGAGAAACATTCAGTACTTC.

The CDR3 protein is CASSRRQGRGETQYF. The CDR3 coding sequence is TGTGCCAGTAGTAGGAGGCAGGGTAGGGGAGAGACCCAGTACTTC. The V and J genes are TRBV19 and TRBJ2-5; possibly TRBD1 or TRBD2 for D (5 bases each). V lost 4 bases, J lost 4 bases, and 16 bases lay in between. Germline lookup yields CDR1 LNHDA and CDR2 SQIVND (reference sequence). The CDR3 is 15 amino acids.

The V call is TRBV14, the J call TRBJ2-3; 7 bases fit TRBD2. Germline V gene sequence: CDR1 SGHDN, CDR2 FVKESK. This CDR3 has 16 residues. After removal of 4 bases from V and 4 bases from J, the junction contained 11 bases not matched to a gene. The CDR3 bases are TGTGCCAGCAGCCCTGGCCTAGCGGCGAGGGCAGATACGCAGTATTTT. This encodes CASSPGLAARADTQYF.

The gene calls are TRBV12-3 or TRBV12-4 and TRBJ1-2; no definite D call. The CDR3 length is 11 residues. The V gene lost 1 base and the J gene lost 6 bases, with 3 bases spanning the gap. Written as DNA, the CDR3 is TGTGCCAGCAGTTTAGGGGATGGCTACACCTTC. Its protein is CASSLGDGYTF.

CDR3 amino acids: CASSPPITSGDSTTQYF. CDR3 in DNA: TGTGCCAGCTCACCACCGATCACTAGCGGAGACTCCACTACGCAGTATTTT. This sequence joins TRBV18 and TRBJ2-3; 8 bases are a match to TRBD2. This CDR3 comprises 17 residues. CDR1 KGHSH and CDR2 LQKENI come from the germline V gene. V was pared by 0 bases and J by 8 bases, with 13 bases of the junction left unmatched. Combining the CDR3 with reference TRBV18 and TRBJ2-3 gives the whole variable domain NAGVMQNPRHLVRRRGQEARLRCSPMKGHSHVYWYRQLPEEGLKFMVYLQKENIIDESGMPKERFSAEFPKEGPSILRIQQVVRGDSAAYFCASSPPITSGDSTTQYFGPGTRLTVL.

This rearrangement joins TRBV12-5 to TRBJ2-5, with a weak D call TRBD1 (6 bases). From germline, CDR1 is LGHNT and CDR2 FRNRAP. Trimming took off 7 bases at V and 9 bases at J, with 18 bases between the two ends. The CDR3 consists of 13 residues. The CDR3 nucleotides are TGTGCTAGTGCCTTAGGGGGTGCGACGGCCCAGTACTTC. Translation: CASALGGATAQYF. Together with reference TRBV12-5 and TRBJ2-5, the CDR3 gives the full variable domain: DARVTQTPRHKVTEMGQEVTMRCQPILGHNTVFWYRQTMMQGLELLAYFRNRAPLDDSGMPKDRFSAEMPDATLATLKIQPSEPRDSAVYFCASALGGATAQYFGPGTRLLVL.

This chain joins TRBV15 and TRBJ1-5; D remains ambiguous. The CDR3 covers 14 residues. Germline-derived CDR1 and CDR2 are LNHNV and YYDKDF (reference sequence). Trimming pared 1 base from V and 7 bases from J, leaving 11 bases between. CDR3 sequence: CATSRGGSGQPQHF. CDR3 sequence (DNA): TGTGCCACCAGCAGAGGTGGTTCGGGCCAGCCCCAGCATTTT.